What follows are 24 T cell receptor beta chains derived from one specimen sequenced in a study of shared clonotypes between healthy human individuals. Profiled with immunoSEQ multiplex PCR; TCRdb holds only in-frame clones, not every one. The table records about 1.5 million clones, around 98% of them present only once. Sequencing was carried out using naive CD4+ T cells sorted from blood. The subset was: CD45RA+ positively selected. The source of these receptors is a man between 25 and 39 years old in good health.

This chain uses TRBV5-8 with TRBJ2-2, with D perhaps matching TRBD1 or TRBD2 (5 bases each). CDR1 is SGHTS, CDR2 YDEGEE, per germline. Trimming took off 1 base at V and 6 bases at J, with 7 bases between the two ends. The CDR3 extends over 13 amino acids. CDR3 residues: CASSLRGAGELFF. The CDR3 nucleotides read TGTGCCAGCAGCTTGAGAGGGGCCGGGGAGCTGTTTTTT.

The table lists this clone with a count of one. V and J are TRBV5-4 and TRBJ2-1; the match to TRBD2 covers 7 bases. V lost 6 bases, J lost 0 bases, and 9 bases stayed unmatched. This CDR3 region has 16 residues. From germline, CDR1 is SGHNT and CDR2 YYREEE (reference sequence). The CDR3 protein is CASTMGGKSSYNEQFF. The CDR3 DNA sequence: TGTGCCAGCACAATGGGAGGGAAGAGCTCCTACAATGAGCAGTTCTTC.

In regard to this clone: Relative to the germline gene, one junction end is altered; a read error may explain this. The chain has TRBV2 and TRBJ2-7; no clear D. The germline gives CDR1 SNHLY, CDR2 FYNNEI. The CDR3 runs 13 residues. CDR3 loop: CASSDYSASSSSF. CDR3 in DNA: TGTGCCAGCAGTGATTATTCAGCGAGTAGTTCCTCTTTC.

The CDR3 is CASRLKGGALNTEAFF. CDR3 sequence (DNA): TGTGCCAGCAGGTTAAAGGGGGGGGCTCTGAACACTGAAGCTTTCTTT. V usage is TRBV7-8 and J usage is TRBJ1-1; D is possibly TRBD1 (6 bases). This CDR3 is built from 16 residues. Per the germline V gene, CDR1 is SGHVS and CDR2 is FQNEAQ. The V gene lost 6 bases and the J gene lost 0 bases, with 17 bases spanning the gap.

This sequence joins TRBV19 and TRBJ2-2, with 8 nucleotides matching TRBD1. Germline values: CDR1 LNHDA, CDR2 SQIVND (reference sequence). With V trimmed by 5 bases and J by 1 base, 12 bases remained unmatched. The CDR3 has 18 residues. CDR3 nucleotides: TGTGCCAGTAGTCCAGGACAGGGCAGGCGGGGGAACACCGGGGAGCTGTTTTTT. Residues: CASSPGQGRRGNTGELFF.

CDR3 sequence: CASSLRHDEAFF. CDR3 DNA sequence: TGTGCCAGCAGCTTGAGACACGATGAAGCTTTCTTT. The chain recombines TRBV5-4 with TRBJ1-1; D call uncertain. Germline V gives CDR1 SGHNT, CDR2 YYREEE (reference sequence). Trimming cost V 1 base and J 7 bases, with 8 bases left between them. The CDR3 consists of 12 residues.

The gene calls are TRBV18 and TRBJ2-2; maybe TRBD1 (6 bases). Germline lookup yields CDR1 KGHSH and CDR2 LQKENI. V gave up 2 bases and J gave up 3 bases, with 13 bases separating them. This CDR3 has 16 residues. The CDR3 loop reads CASSPKRNRDTGELFF. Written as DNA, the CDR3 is TGTGCCAGCTCACCAAAAAGGAACAGGGACACCGGGGAGCTGTTTTTT. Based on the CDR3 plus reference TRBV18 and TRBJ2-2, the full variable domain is NAGVMQNPRHLVRRRGQEARLRCSPMKGHSHVYWYRQLPEEGLKFMVYLQKENIIDESGMPKERFSAEFPKEGPSILRIQQVVRGDSAAYFCASSPKRNRDTGELFFGEGSRLTVL.

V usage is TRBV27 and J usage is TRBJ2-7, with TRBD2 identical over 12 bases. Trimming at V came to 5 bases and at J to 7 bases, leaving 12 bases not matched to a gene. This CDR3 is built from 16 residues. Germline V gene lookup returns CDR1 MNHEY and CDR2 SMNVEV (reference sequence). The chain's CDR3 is CASSPGLAGILGEQYF. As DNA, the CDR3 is TGTGCCAGCAGTCCAGGACTAGCGGGAATCTTGGGAGAGCAGTACTTC.

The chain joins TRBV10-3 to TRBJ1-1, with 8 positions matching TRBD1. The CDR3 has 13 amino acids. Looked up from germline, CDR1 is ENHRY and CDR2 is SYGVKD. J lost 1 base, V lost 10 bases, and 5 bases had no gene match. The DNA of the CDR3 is TGTGCCACCACACAGGGGGGGAACACTGAAGCTTTCTTT. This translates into CATTQGGNTEAFF.

Here the CDR3 reads CASSLDRRFSLYNEQFF. Written as DNA, the CDR3 is TGTGCCAGCAGCTTAGACAGGAGATTCAGTCTCTACAATGAGCAGTTCTTC. The chain uses TRBV7-9 and TRBJ2-1; tentatively, D is TRBD1 (5 bases). The CDR3 runs 17 residues. CDR1 SEHNR and CDR2 FQNEAQ come from the germline V gene (reference sequence). V gave up 1 base and J gave up 3 bases, with 16 bases separating them. Variable domain in full (rest from reference TRBV7-9 and TRBJ2-1): DTGVSQNPRHKITKRGQNVTFRCDPISEHNRLYWYRQTLGQGPEFLTYFQNEAQLEKSRLLSDRFSAERPKGSFSTLEIQRTEQGDSAMYLCASSLDRRFSLYNEQFFGPGTRLTVL.

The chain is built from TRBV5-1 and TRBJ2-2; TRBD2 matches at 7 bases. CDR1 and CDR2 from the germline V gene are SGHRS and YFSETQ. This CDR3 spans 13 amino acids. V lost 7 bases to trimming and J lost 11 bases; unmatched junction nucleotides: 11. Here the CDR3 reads CASASTSAPELFF. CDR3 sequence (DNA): TGCGCCAGCGCAAGTACTAGCGCACCCGAGCTGTTTTTT.

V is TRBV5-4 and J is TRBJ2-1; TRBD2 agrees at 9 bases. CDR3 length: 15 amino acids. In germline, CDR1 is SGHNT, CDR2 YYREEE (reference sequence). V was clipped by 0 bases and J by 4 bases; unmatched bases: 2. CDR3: CASSLVAGGYNEQFF. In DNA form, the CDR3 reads TGTGCCAGCAGCTTGGTGGCGGGAGGGTACAATGAGCAGTTCTTC.

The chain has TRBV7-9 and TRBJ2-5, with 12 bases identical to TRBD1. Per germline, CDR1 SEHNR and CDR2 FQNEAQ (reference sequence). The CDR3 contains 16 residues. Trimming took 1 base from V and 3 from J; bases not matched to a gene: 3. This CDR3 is CASSLGDRGLKETQYF. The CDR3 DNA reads TGTGCCAGCAGCTTAGGGGACAGGGGGCTAAAAGAGACCCAGTACTTC.

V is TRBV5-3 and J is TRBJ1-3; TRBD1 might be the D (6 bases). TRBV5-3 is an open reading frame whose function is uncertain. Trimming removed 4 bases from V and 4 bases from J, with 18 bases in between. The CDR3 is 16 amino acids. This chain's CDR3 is CARSQGPGRPGNTIYF. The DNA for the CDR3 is TGTGCCAGAAGCCAGGGGCCCGGGAGGCCAGGAAACACCATATATTTT.

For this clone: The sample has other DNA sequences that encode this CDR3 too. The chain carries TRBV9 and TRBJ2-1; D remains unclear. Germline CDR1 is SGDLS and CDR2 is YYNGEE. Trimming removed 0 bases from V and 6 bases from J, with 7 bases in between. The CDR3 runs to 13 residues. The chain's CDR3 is CASSVDQVNEQFF. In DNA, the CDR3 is TGTGCCAGCAGCGTAGATCAGGTCAATGAGCAGTTCTTC.

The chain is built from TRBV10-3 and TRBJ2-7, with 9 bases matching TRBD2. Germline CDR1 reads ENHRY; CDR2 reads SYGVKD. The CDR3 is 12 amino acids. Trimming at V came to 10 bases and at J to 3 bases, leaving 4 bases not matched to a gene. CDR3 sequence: CATQREDYEQYF. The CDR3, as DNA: TGTGCCACCCAGCGGGAGGACTACGAGCAGTACTTC.

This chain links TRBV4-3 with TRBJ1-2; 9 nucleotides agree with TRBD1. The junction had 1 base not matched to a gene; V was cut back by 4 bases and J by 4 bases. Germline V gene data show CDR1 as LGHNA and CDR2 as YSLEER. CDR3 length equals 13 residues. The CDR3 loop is CASSLQGAYGYTF. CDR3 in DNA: TGCGCCAGCAGCCTACAGGGGGCCTATGGCTACACCTTC.

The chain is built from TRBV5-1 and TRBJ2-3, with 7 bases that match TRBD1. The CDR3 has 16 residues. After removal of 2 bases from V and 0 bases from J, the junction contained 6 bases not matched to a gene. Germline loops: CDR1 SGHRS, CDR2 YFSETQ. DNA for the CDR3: TGCGCCAGCAGCTTAGGGGGACAGAGCAGCACAGATACGCAGTATTTT. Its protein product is CASSLGGQSSTDTQYF. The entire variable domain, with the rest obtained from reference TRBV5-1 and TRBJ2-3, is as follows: KAGVTQTPRYLIKTRGQQVTLSCSPISGHRSVSWYQQTPGQGLQFLFEYFSETQRNKGNFPGRFSGRQFSNSRSEMNVSTLELGDSALYLCASSLGGQSSTDTQYFGPGTRLTVL.

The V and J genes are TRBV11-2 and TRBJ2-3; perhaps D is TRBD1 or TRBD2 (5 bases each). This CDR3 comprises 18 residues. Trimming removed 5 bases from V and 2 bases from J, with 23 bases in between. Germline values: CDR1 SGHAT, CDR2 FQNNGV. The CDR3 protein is CASSPRDALSENTDTQYF. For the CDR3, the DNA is TGTGCCAGCAGCCCCCGGGACGCACTCTCAGAGAACACAGATACGCAGTATTTT.

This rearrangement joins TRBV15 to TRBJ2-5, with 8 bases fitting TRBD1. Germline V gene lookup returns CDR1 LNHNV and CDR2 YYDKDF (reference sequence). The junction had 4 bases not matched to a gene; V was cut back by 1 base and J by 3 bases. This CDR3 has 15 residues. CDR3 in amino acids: CATSRALDREETQYF. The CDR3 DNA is TGTGCCACCAGCAGAGCTCTGGACAGGGAAGAGACCCAGTACTTC.

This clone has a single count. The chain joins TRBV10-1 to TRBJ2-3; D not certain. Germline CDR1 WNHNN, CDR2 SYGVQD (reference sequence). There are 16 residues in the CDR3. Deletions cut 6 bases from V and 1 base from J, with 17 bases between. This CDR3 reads CASSLGVGHGTDTQYF. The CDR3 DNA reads TGCGCCAGCAGCCTAGGCGTGGGTCACGGCACAGATACGCAGTATTTT.

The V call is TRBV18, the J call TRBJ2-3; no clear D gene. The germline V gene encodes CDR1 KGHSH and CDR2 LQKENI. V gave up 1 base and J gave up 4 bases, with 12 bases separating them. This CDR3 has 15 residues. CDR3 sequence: CASSPLPKVADTQYF. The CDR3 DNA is TGTGCCAGCTCACCACTCCCGAAAGTGGCAGATACGCAGTATTTT.

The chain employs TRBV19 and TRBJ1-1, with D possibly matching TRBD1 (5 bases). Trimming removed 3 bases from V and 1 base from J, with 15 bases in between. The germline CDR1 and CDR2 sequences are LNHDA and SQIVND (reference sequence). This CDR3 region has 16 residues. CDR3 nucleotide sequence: TGTGCCAGTAGTATCCAGGGACCCAGCGGGAACACTGAAGCTTTCTTT. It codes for CASSIQGPSGNTEAFF.

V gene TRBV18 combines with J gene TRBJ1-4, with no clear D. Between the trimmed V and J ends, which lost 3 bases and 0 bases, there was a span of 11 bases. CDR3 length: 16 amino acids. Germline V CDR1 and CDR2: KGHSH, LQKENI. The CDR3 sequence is CASSPGKVATNEKLFF. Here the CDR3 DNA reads TGTGCCAGCTCACCGGGGAAGGTTGCAACTAATGAAAAACTGTTTTTT.